A selection of T cell receptor beta chains follows, all from one sample in a study of T cell responses to AZD1222 COVID-19 vaccine. Clones were read by immunoSEQ multiplex PCR, and TCRdb kept only the in-frame ones, dropping some. The data show around 150,000 clones, 94% seen once. This specimen consisted of peripheral blood, obtained on day 0 of AZD1222 vaccination. Receptor source: an adult in good health. Both conserved end residues are part of each CDR3. The D gene is left open where the match is weak. Not all rows give a size; the values are once, few, many and, for expanded clones, a class.

clone_size | j_call | d_call | v_call | cdr3_length | cdr3_aa | cdr3_nt
few | TRBJ1-5 | NA | TRBV7-9 | 14 | CASSLQGLNQPQHF | TGTGCCAGCAGCTTACAGGGATTAAATCAGCCCCAGCATTTT
NA | TRBJ2-1 | NA | TRBV20-1 | 10 | CSAPDNEQFF | TGCAGTGCGCCAGACAATGAGCAGTTCTTC
NA | TRBJ1-2 | NA | TRBV28 | 11 | CASMRNYGYTF | TGTGCCAGCATGAGAAACTATGGCTACACCTTC
NA | TRBJ2-7 | NA | TRBV9 | 14 | CASSVDRAGYEQYF | TGTGCCAGCAGCGTAGACAGGGCCGGGTACGAGCAGTACTTC
NA | TRBJ1-2 | TRBD1 | TRBV6-1 | 16 | CASSGDRQVPINGYTF | TGTGCCAGCAGTGGGGACAGACAAGTCCCGATAAATGGCTACACCTTC
NA | TRBJ1-1 | TRBD1 | TRBV2 | 12 | CASNRQGSEAFF | TGTGCCAGCAATAGACAGGGGTCTGAAGCTTTCTTT
NA | TRBJ1-1 | NA | TRBV5-1 | 14 | CASSLGTFNTEAFF | TGCGCCAGCAGCTTGGGCACCTTTAACACTGAAGCTTTCTTT
NA | TRBJ2-2 | NA | TRBV11-2 | 16 | CASSFAGVDVTGELFF | TGTGCCAGCAGCTTTGCTGGGGTGGACGTCACCGGGGAGCTGTTTTTT
NA | TRBJ2-7 | NA | TRBV9 | 13 | CASSVDATGEQYF | TGTGCCAGCAGCGTAGATGCGACCGGCGAGCAGTACTTC
NA | TRBJ2-2 | TRBD2 | TRBV19 | 15 | CASRTPGGNTGELFF | TGTGCCAGTAGGACCCCGGGAGGAAACACCGGGGAGCTGTTTTTT
NA | TRBJ2-7 | NA | TRBV6-5 | 13 | CASRPTIPYEQYF | TGTGCCAGCAGACCTACAATCCCCTACGAGCAGTACTTC
NA | TRBJ2-3 | NA | TRBV10-3 | 13 | CAIMAGSADTQYF | TGTGCCATCATGGCGGGGTCCGCAGATACGCAGTATTTT
NA | TRBJ1-2 | NA | TRBV27 | 12 | CASSPTGRGYTF | TGTGCCAGCAGTCCTACAGGCCGCGGCTACACCTTC
once | TRBJ2-1 | TRBD1 | TRBV28 | 14 | CASSFPRGRSEQFF | TGTGCCAGCAGTTTTCCCAGGGGGCGAAGTGAGCAGTTCTTC
few | TRBJ2-7 | NA | TRBV4-1 | 16 | CASSFRPLPVPYEQYF | TGCGCCAGCAGCTTTCGACCCCTACCTGTCCCCTACGAGCAGTACTTC
NA | TRBJ1-1 | NA | TRBV11-3 | 13 | CASSFQGNTEAFF | TGTGCCAGCAGCTTTCAGGGGAACACTGAAGCTTTCTTT
NA | TRBJ2-7 | TRBD2 | TRBV14 | 13 | CASRPSGTHEQYF | TGTGCCAGCAGACCTAGCGGGACCCACGAGCAGTACTTC
NA | TRBJ2-7 | NA | TRBV6-5 | 16 | CASSYSGGLLSYEQYF | TGTGCCAGCAGTTACTCCGGGGGATTACTCTCCTACGAGCAGTACTTC
once | TRBJ2-1 | NA | TRBV6-5 | 14 | CASSYSSSPNEQFF | TGTGCCAGCAGTTACTCGAGTTCCCCCAATGAGCAGTTCTTC
NA | TRBJ1-3 | NA | TRBV29-1 | 14 | CSVPGLIAGNTIYF | TGCAGCGTGCCAGGACTCATCGCCGGAAACACCATATATTTT
NA | TRBJ2-3 | NA | TRBV9 | 14 | CASRKRTGTDTQYF | TGTGCCAGCAGGAAGCGGACAGGCACAGATACGCAGTATTTT
NA | TRBJ2-3 | NA | TRBV5-1 | 17 | CASSFGRVTPTTDTQYF | TGCGCCAGCAGCTTTGGCCGTGTCACTCCAACCACAGATACGCAGTATTTT
NA | TRBJ2-4 | NA | TRBV20-1 | 10 | CSVSGNIQYF | TGCAGTGTGTCTGGGAACATTCAGTACTTC
NA | TRBJ1-1 | NA | TRBV21-1 | 16 | CASSLGRERGATEAFF | TGTGCCAGCAGCCTGGGAAGGGAAAGAGGGGCCACTGAAGCTTTCTTT
NA | TRBJ2-2 | TRBD1 | TRBV28 | 18 | CASSLRAGGLWNTGELFF | TGTGCCAGCAGTCTGAGGGCAGGGGGCCTCTGGAACACCGGGGAGCTGTTTTTT
NA | TRBJ2-1 | NA | TRBV27 | 15 | CASSLERSSYNEQFF | TGTGCCAGCAGTCTCGAGCGGAGCTCCTACAATGAGCAGTTCTTC
NA | TRBJ1-2 | NA | TRBV28 | 12 | CASNPGNYGYTF | TGTGCCAGCAATCCGGGGAACTATGGCTACACCTTC
NA | TRBJ1-1 | TRBD1 | TRBV7-3 | 15 | CASSATGGASTEAFF | TGTGCCAGCAGCGCGACAGGGGGCGCATCCACTGAAGCTTTCTTT
NA | TRBJ2-2 | NA | TRBV27 | 15 | CASSRGSAGTGELFF | TGTGCCAGCAGCCGCGGGTCCGCAGGGACCGGGGAGCTGTTTTTT
NA | TRBJ1-1 | NA | TRBV7-9 | 12 | CASSLEGPEAFF | TGTGCCAGCAGCTTAGAAGGACCCGAAGCTTTCTTT
NA | TRBJ2-7 | TRBD2 | TRBV19 | 14 | CASNSGRASYEQYF | TGTGCCAGTAATAGCGGGAGGGCCTCGTACGAGCAGTACTTC
NA | TRBJ1-1 | NA | TRBV27 | 14 | CASGYNQDNTEAFF | TGTGCCAGCGGGTACAACCAGGACAACACTGAAGCTTTCTTT
NA | TRBJ1-1 | NA | TRBV28 | 14 | CASSFRGGNTEAFF | TGTGCCAGCAGTTTTCGTGGCGGGAACACTGAAGCTTTCTTT
NA | TRBJ2-2 | NA | TRBV9 | 15 | CASSAGLGVFGELFF | TGTGCCAGCAGCGCGGGCCTCGGAGTGTTCGGGGAGCTGTTTTTT
NA | TRBJ2-1 | NA | TRBV12-5 | 14 | CASGRSDTYNEQFF | TGTGCTAGTGGCCGGTCGGACACCTACAATGAGCAGTTCTTC
NA | TRBJ1-1 | TRBD1 | TRBV10-3 | 14 | CAISESTGGTEAFF | TGTGCCATCAGTGAGTCGACAGGGGGCACTGAAGCTTTCTTT
NA | TRBJ1-2 | NA | TRBV3-1/TRBV3-2 | 18 | CASSQETVRGSVRYGYTF | TGTGCCAGCAGCCAAGAAACGGTGAGGGGCTCCGTTCGCTATGGCTACACCTTC
NA | TRBJ2-5 | NA | TRBV2 | 13 | CASSEIGVETQYF | TGTGCCAGCAGTGAAATCGGCGTGGAGACCCAGTACTTC
NA | TRBJ1-2 | NA | TRBV14 | 16 | CASSQDTGMGYYGYTF | TGTGCCAGCAGCCAAGATACAGGGATGGGGTACTATGGCTACACCTTC
NA | TRBJ1-3 | NA | TRBV7-9 | 17 | CASSLEGALFSGNTIYF | TGTGCCAGCAGCTTAGAAGGGGCCTTATTCTCTGGAAACACCATATATTTT
NA | TRBJ1-2 | TRBD1 | TRBV12-3/TRBV12-4 | 13 | CASSPRGQLGYTF | TGTGCCAGCAGCCCCAGGGGGCAGCTTGGCTACACCTTC